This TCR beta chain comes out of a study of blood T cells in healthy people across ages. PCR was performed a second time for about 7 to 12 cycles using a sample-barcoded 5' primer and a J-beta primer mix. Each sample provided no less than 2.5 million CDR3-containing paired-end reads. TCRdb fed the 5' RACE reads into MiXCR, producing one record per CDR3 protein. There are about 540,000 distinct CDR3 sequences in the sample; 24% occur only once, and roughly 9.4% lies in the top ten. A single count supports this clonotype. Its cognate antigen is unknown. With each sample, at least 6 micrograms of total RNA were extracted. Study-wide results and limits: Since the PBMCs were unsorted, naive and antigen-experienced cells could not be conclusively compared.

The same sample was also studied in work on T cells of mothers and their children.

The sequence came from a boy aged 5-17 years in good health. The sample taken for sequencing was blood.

DNA for the CDR3: TGTGCCAGCAGCTTAATGCGGCGCCTGGATTACGAGCAGTACTTC. The encoded protein is CASSLMRRLDYEQYF. The rearrangement links TRBV7-8 to TRBJ2-5; D is unclear. Matching the DNA end better, TRBJ2-7 makes the J call doubtful. The CDR3 contains 15 residues. Germline-derived CDR1 and CDR2 are SGHVS and FQNEAQ.